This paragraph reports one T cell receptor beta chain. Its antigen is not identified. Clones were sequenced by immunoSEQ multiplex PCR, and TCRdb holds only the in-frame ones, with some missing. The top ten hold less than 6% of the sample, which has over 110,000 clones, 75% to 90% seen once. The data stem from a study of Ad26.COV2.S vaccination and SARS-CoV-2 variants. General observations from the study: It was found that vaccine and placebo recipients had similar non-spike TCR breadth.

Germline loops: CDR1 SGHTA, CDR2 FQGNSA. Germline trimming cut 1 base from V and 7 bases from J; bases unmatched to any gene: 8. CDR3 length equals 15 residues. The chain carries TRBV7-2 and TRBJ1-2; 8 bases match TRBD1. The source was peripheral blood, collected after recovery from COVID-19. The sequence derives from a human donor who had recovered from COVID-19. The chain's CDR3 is CASSLVGRGQGGYTF. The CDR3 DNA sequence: TGTGCCAGCAGCTTAGTCGGCAGGGGGCAGGGTGGCTACACCTTC.